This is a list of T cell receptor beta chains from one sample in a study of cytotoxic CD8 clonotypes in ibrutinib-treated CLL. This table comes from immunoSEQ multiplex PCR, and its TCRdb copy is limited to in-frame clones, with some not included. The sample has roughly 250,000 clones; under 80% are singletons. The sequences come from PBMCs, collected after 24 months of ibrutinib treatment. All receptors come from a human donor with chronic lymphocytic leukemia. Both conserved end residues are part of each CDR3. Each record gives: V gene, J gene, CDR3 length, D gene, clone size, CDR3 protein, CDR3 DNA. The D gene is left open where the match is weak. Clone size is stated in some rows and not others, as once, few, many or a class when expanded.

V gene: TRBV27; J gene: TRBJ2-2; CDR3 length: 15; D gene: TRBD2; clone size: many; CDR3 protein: CASSFRTSVTGELFF; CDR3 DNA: TGTGCCAGCAGTTTCCGGACTAGCGTAACCGGGGAGCTGTTTTTT
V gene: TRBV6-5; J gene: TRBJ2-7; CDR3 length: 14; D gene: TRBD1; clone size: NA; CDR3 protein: CASSYSRTGNEQYF; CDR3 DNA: TGTGCCAGCAGTTACTCGAGGACAGGGAACGAGCAGTACTTC
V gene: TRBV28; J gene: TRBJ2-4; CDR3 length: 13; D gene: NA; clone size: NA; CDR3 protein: CASSLQGLGIQYF; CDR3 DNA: TGTGCCAGCAGTTTGCAGGGGTTGGGCATTCAGTACTTC
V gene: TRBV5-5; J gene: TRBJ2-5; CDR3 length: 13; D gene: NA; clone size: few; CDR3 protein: CASSLYRQETQYF; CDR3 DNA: TGTGCCAGCAGCTTGTACAGGCAAGAGACCCAGTACTTC
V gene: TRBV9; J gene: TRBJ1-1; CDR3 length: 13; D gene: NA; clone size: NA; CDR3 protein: CASSGSRGTEAFF; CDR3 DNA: TGTGCCAGCAGCGGCAGCCGGGGCACTGAAGCTTTCTTT
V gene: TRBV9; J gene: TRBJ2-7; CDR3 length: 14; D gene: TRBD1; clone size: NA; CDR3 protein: CASSFRDRGNKQYF; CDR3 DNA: TGTGCCAGCAGCTTCCGGGACAGGGGGAATAAGCAGTACTTC
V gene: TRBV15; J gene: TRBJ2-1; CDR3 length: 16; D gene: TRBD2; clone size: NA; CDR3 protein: CATSRAGTSGRAGQFF; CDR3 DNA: TGTGCCACCAGCAGGGCCGGGACTAGCGGGAGGGCCGGTCAGTTCTTC
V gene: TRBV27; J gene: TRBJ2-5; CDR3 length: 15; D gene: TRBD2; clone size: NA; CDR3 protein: CASSLVAGGLGTQYF; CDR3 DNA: TGTGCCAGCAGTTTGGTAGCGGGAGGCCTGGGGACCCAGTACTTC
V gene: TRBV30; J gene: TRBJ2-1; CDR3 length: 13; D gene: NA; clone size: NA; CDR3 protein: CAWNRDSVYEQFF; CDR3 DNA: TGTGCCTGGAACCGGGACTCAGTCTATGAGCAGTTCTTC
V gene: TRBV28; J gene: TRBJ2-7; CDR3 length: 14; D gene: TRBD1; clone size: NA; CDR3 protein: CASSLATGVYEQYF; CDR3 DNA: TGTGCCAGCAGTTTAGCGACAGGGGTGTACGAGCAGTACTTC
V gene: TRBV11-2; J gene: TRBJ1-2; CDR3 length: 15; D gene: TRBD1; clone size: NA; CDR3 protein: CASSNDRVLTEGYTF; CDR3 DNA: TGTGCCAGCAGCAATGACAGGGTTTTGACGGAAGGCTACACCTTC
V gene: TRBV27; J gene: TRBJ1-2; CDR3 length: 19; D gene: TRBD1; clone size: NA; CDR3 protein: CASSLSRPSRDRLAYGYTF; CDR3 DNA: TGTGCCAGCAGTTTATCTAGACCCTCCCGGGACAGGTTGGCGTATGGCTACACCTTC